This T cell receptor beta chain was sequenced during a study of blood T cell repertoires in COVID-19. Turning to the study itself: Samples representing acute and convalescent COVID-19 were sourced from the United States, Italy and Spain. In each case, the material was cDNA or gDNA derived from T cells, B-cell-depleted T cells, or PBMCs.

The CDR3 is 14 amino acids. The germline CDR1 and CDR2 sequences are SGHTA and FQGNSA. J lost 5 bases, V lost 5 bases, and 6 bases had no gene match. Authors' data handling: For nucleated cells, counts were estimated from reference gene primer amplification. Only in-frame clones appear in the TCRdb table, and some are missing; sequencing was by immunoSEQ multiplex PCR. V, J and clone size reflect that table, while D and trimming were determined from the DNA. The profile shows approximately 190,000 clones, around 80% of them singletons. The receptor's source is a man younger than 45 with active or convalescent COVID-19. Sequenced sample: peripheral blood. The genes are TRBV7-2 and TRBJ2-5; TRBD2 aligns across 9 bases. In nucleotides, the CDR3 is TGTGCCAGCAGCCCAAGCGGGGGGCGGGAGACCCAGTACTTC. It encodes CASSPSGGRETQYF.